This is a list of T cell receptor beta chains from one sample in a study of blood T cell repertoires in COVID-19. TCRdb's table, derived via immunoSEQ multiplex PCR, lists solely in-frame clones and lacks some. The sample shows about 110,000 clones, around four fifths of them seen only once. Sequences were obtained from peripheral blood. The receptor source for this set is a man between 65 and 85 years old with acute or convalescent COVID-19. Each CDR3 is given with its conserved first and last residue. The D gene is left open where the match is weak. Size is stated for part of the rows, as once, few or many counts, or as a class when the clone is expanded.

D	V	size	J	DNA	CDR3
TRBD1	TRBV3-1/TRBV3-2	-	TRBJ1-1	TGTGCCAGCAGCCAAGAAGGACAGGTGAAGGCTTTCTTT	CASSQEGQVKAFF
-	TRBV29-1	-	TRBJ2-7	TGCAGCGTTTTGGCAGGAAATACCTACGAGCAGTACTTC	CSVLAGNTYEQYF
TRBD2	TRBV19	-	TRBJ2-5	TGTGCCAGTCGGACTAGCGAGGGGGAGACCCAGTACTTC	CASRTSEGETQYF
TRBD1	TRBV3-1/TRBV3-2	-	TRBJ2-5	TGTGCCAGCAGCCAAGAGGGACAGGGGGGGACCCAGTACTTC	CASSQEGQGGTQYF
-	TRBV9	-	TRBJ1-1	TGTGCCAGCAGCGTAGTGTCAGGAACCAACACTGAAGCTTTCTTT	CASSVVSGTNTEAFF
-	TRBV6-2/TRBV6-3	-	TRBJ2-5	TGTGCCAGCAGTTACTTCCAGACAGGCCCCCAAGAGACCCAGTACTTC	CASSYFQTGPQETQYF
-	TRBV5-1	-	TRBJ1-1	TGCGCCAGCAGCTTGGCTTTAGGGGGTGGGACTGAAGCTTTCTTT	CASSLALGGGTEAFF
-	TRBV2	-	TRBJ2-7	TGTGCCAGCACCGTCAAGCGCGAGCAGTACTTC	CASTVKREQYF
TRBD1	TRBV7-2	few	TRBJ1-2	TGTGCCAGCAGCTTATCTCAGGGGGGCAACTATGGCTACACCTTC	CASSLSQGGNYGYTF
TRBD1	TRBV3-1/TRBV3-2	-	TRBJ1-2	TGTGCCAGCAGCCCCGACAGGGCGGAGGGCTACACCTTC	CASSPDRAEGYTF
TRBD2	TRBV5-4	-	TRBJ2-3	TGTGCCAGCAACTCCGGAGGCGGGGGGCCCACAGATACGCAGTATTTT	CASNSGGGGPTDTQYF
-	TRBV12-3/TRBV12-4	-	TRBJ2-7	TGTGCCAGCTCTTGGGGGGACTCCTACGAGCAGTACTTC	CASSWGDSYEQYF
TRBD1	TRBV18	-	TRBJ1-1	TGTGCCAGCTCAGTAAAGACAGGGGGCACTGAAGCTTTCTTT	CASSVKTGGTEAFF
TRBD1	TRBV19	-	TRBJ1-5	TGTGCCAGCGAAGAACAGGGGGCTGGCAATCAGCCCCAGCATTTT	CASEEQGAGNQPQHF
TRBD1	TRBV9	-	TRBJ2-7	TGTGCCAGCAGCGTAGGAGTGACAGGGGGCGCCTACGAGCAGTACTTC	CASSVGVTGGAYEQYF
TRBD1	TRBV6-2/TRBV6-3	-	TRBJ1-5	TGTGCCAGCAGTCTGGGACAGATGAATCAGCCCCAGCATTTT	CASSLGQMNQPQHF
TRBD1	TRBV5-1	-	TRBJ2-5	TGCGCCAGCAGCCTATTAGGGACAGCCCAAGAGACCCAGTACTTC	CASSLLGTAQETQYF
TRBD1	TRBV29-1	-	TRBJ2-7	TGCAGCGTTGATACAGGGGGACCCTACGAGCAGTACTTC	CSVDTGGPYEQYF
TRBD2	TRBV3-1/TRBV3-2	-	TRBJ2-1	TGTGCCAGCAGCGCCTTGTTGGGGGGGAGGGACAATGAGCAGTTCTTC	CASSALLGGRDNEQFF
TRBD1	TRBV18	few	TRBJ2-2	TGTGCCAGCTCATACGGACAGGGGGACACCGGGGAGCTGTTTTTT	CASSYGQGDTGELFF
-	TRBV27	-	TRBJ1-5	TGTGCCAGCAGTTTATTCAATGGGGGCGGTAATCAGCCCCAGCATTTT	CASSLFNGGGNQPQHF
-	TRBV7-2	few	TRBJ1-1	TGTGCCAGCAGCGCCACTAGCCCCGGGGACACTGAAGCTTTCTTT	CASSATSPGDTEAFF
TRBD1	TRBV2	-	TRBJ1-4	TGTGCCAGCAGTTCTGGGGGGACAGGTGAAAAACTGTTTTTT	CASSSGGTGEKLFF
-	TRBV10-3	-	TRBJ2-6	TGTGCCATCAATTACTCTGGGGCCAACGTCCTGACTTTC	CAINYSGANVLTF
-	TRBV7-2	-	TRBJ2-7	TGTGCCAGCAGCTTAGAAAACGGCTCCTACGAGCAGTACTTC	CASSLENGSYEQYF
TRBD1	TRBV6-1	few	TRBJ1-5	TGTGCCAGCAGTGAGCCTGGACAGGGGGCAAATCAGCCCCAGCATTTT	CASSEPGQGANQPQHF
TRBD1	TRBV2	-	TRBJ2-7	TGTGCCAGCAGTACCCGACAGGGTAGGGGCGACGAGCAGTACTTC	CASSTRQGRGDEQYF
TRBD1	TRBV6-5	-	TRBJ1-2	TGTGCCAGCAGGCCAGGGGGCGCGATGACCGGCTACACCTTC	CASRPGGAMTGYTF
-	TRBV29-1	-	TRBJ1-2	TGCAGCGTTGTCGACGGGACTGATGGCTACACCTTC	CSVVDGTDGYTF
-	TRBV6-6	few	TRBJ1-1	TGTGCCAGCAGTAACACAGGGATTGGGACTGAAGCTTTCTTT	CASSNTGIGTEAFF
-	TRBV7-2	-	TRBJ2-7	TGTGCCAGCAGTATCAACAGGGCACCCTACGAGCAGTACTTC	CASSINRAPYEQYF
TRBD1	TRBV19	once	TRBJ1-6	TGTGCCAGTAGTATAGCGAGGGAACAGGGGAGTGATAATTCACCCCTCCACTTT	CASSIAREQGSDNSPLHF
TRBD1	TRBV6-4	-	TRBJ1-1	TGTGCCAGCAGTGACGGGACAGGGGAAGCTTTCTTT	CASSDGTGEAFF
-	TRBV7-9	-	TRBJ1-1	TGTGCCAGCAGCCGCCAGGGGATGGGGAACACTGAAGCTTTCTTT	CASSRQGMGNTEAFF
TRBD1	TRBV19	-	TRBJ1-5	TGTGCCAGTATGTGGACAGGGGGCGTTCAGCCCCAGCATTTT	CASMWTGGVQPQHF
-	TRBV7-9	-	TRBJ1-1	TGTGCCAGCAGCTACCTAGGCGAGACTGAAGCTTTCTTT	CASSYLGETEAFF
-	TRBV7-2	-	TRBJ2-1	TGTGCCAGCAGCCTGGGCAGGGAATACAATGAGCAGTTCTTC	CASSLGREYNEQFF
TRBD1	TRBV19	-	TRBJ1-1	TGTGCCAGTACCCCGGTAGGGGGACAGGGTTACGACACTGAAGCTTTCTTT	CASTPVGGQGYDTEAFF
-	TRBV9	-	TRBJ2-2	TGTGCCAGCGCGTGGGAGTTCGGCACCGGGGAGCTGTTTTTT	CASAWEFGTGELFF
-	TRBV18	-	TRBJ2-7	TGTGCCAGCTCACCCACAGGCGTCTACGAGCAGTACTTC	CASSPTGVYEQYF
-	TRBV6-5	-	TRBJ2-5	TGTGCCAGCAAGTTCCAGGGTGGAGAGACCCAGTACTTC	CASKFQGGETQYF